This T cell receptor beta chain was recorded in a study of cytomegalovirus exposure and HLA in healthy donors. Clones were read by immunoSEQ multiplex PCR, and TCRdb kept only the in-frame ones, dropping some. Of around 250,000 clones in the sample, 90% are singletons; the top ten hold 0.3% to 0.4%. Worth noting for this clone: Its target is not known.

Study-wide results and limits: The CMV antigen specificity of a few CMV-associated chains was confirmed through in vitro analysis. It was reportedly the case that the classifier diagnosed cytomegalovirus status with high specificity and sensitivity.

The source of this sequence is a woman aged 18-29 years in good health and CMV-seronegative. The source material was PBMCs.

The CDR3 spells CASSEASAAGGTQYF. CDR3 sequence (DNA): TGCGCCAGCAGTGAGGCTAGCGCGGCGGGGGGGACCCAGTACTTC. The chain couples TRBV10-2 to TRBJ2-5; 8 nucleotides line up with TRBD2. The J segment lost 7 bases and the V segment lost 2 bases, leaving 9 bases of the junction unmatched. The CDR3 covers 15 residues. CDR1 WSHSY and CDR2 SAAADI come from the germline V gene.